This record covers a single T cell receptor (beta chain). The CDR3 has 15 amino acids. Germline CDR1 and CDR2: SQVTM and ANQGSEA. V lost 0 bases, J lost 5 bases, and 16 bases lay in between. This specimen comes from a study of T cells in tumors after PD-1 blockade. As for the study in general: Prior checkpoint blockade, systemic immunosuppressant use, or anti-cancer therapy within 4 weeks excluded patients. A subset received ongoing vismodegib 150 mg daily alongside anti-PD-1 therapy.

This table comes from immunoSEQ multiplex PCR, and its TCRdb copy is limited to in-frame clones, with some not included. The repertoire has about 5,000 clones, roughly four fifths of them found once; the top ten carry about 50%. The source is a human donor with advanced basal cell or squamous cell carcinoma (not recorded which). The sample here was PBMCs, taken after anti-PD-1 therapy. The chain is built from TRBV29-1 and TRBJ2-5; no firm D call. As DNA, the CDR3 is TGCAGCGTTGAAGACCTGACACCTGACGGGGAGACCCAGTACTTC. Its protein product is CSVEDLTPDGETQYF. Full variable domain (remainder filled in from reference TRBV29-1 and TRBJ2-5): SAVISQKPSRDICQRGTSLTIQCQVDSQVTMMFWYRQQPGQSLTLIATANQGSEATYESGFVIDKFPISRPNLTFSTLTVSNMSPEDSSIYLCSVEDLTPDGETQYFGPGTRLLVL.